These T cell receptor beta chains were read from a single sample in a study of B cell selection in AIRE deficiency. The protocol was immunoSEQ multiplex PCR, while the TCRdb copy is restricted to in-frame clones and leaves out a portion. The sample lists tens of thousands of clones, roughly 96% occurring once. Material: conventional CD4+ T cells sorted from PBMCs. The receptors originated from a human donor with AIRE deficiency. The CDR3 runs from the conserved cysteine through the conserved F or W. D genes are given only for firm matches. Where a row states a size, it is once, few, many or the class of an expanded clone; other rows omit it.

>TRBJ1-3|13|.|TRBV7-2|.
TGTGCCAGCAGCTTGGTCTCTGGAAACACCATATATTTT
CASSLVSGNTIYF
>TRBJ2-7|14|.|TRBV19|.
TGTGCCAGTAGTGCCAGAGGGGTCTCCTACGAGCAGTACTTC
CASSARGVSYEQYF
>TRBJ2-3|12|.|TRBV10-3|.
TGTGCCATCAGCGAAACCACAGATACGCAGTATTTT
CAISETTDTQYF
>TRBJ2-1|14|.|TRBV7-3|.
TGTGCCAGCAGTCATCCCCCGCGGGGCAATGAGCAGTTCTTC
CASSHPPRGNEQFF
>TRBJ2-3|15|.|TRBV28|TRBD2
TGTGCCAGCAGTCCAAGACTAGCGGGAGCTGATACGCAGTATTTT
CASSPRLAGADTQYF
>TRBJ1-2|15|.|TRBV7-9|TRBD1
TGTGCCAGCAGCCTCGGGACAGGGGGGGGAGATGGCTACACCTTC
CASSLGTGGGDGYTF
>TRBJ2-7|13|.|TRBV19|.
TGTGCCAGTAGTATAGGGGGAACGGTCGAGCAGTACTTC
CASSIGGTVEQYF
>TRBJ2-1|15|.|TRBV5-6|.
TGTGCCAGCAGCTTGAGACTCCGCTCCTACAATGAGCAGTTCTTC
CASSLRLRSYNEQFF
>TRBJ2-7|13|once|TRBV5-1|.
TGCGCCAGCAGCCCGACAGGCTCCTACGAGCAGTACTTC
CASSPTGSYEQYF
>TRBJ1-1|15|.|TRBV4-2|.
TGTGCCAGCAGCCAAGATTCGAGGGGAAGGACTGAAGCTTTCTTT
CASSQDSRGRTEAFF
>TRBJ2-7|13|.|TRBV5-4|TRBD2
TGTGCCAGCAGCATCGGGACTAGAAACGAGCAGTACTTC
CASSIGTRNEQYF
>TRBJ2-3|15|.|TRBV9|.
TGTGCCAGCAGCGTAGCTCCGACTAGCACAGATACGCAGTATTTT
CASSVAPTSTDTQYF
>TRBJ2-1|18|.|TRBV5-4|TRBD2
TGTGCCAGCAGCTCACAACTAGCGGGAGGGCTACCCTACAATGAGCAGTTCTTC
CASSSQLAGGLPYNEQFF
>TRBJ2-1|16|.|TRBV4-2|TRBD2
TGTGCCAGCAGCCAGTTAGCGGGAGGGCCGTTAGATGAGCAGTTCTTC
CASSQLAGGPLDEQFF
>TRBJ2-7|15|once|TRBV2|.
TGTGCCAGCAGTGATTTTTCAGGGCCGTCCTACGAGCAGTACTTC
CASSDFSGPSYEQYF
>TRBJ2-7|15|.|TRBV19|TRBD2
TGTGCCAGTAGTATAGGGGCTAGCGGGTTCTACGAGCAGTACTTC
CASSIGASGFYEQYF
>TRBJ2-7|13|.|TRBV6-5|.
TGTGCCAGCAGTTACTCGACCAACTACGAGCAGTACTTC
CASSYSTNYEQYF
>TRBJ2-7|13|.|TRBV7-2|.
TGTGCCAGCAGCTTTGGGGTAGCCTACGAGCAGTACTTC
CASSFGVAYEQYF
>TRBJ2-1|16|.|TRBV19|.
TGTGCCAGTAGTATGCCCTTGAGCTTCGGATACAATGAGCAGTTCTTC
CASSMPLSFGYNEQFF
>TRBJ1-1|16|.|TRBV5-5|TRBD1
TGTGCCAGCAGCTTAACAGGGGGACAGGGGGCCAGGGCAGCTTTCTTT
CASSLTGGQGARAAFF
>TRBJ1-2|16|.|TRBV19|.
TGTGCCAGTAGTCCAGGTGACAGGCCCTCAAACTATGGCTACACCTTC
CASSPGDRPSNYGYTF
>TRBJ1-1|14|.|TRBV7-9|.
TGTGCCAGCAGCTTAGAGGCAGGACCGAGTGAAGCTTTCTTT
CASSLEAGPSEAFF
>TRBJ2-1|14|.|TRBV28|.
TGTGCCATCACCCCAGGGTCCCGCTACAATGAGCAGTTCTTC
CAITPGSRYNEQFF